Below are 17 T cell receptor beta chains sequenced from a single sample in a study of CD8 T cells in ankylosing spondylitis. MiXCR, applied by TCRdb to the 5' RACE reads, yields one record per CDR3 protein. The top ten clones hold around 3% of a sample with under 150,000 distinct CDR3 sequences, around 15% of them seen once. Sequenced: blood, either unsorted or a sorted T cell fraction (not recorded which). The receptors originated from a female donor with ankylosing spondylitis or in good health (not recorded which).

Ten or more counts support this clonotype. The chain joins TRBV20-1 to TRBJ2-7, with 7 bases matching TRBD1. The CDR3 spans 15 residues. The V gene end was trimmed by 0 bases and the J gene end by 2 bases; junction bases not matched to a gene: 7. Looked up from germline, CDR1 is DFQATT and CDR2 is SNEGSKA (reference sequence). This chain's CDR3 is CSARDHGTVTYEQYF. Written as DNA, the CDR3 is TGCAGTGCTAGAGATCATGGGACAGTCACCTACGAGCAGTACTTC.

This clonotype showed up many times. The V gene is TRBV20-1, the J gene TRBJ2-1; TRBD2 matches 16 bases. The CDR3 is 15 amino acids. Germline values: CDR1 DFQATT, CDR2 SNEGSKA (reference sequence). V trimming: 6 bases; J trimming: 8 bases; junction bases outside the gene matches: 7. The CDR3 protein is CSATLGLAGGYEQFF. Written as DNA, the CDR3 is TGCAGTGCCACGTTGGGACTAGCGGGGGGGTATGAGCAGTTCTTC.

V usage is TRBV5-1 and J usage is TRBJ1-5; tentatively, D is TRBD1 (5 bases). Germline V CDR1 and CDR2: SGHRS, YFSETQ. The CDR3 has 15 residues. V dropped 1 base and J dropped 6 bases, with 14 bases sitting between them. CDR3 protein: CASSLRGEETQPQHF. Here the CDR3 DNA reads TGCGCCAGCAGCTTGAGAGGGGAGGAGACTCAGCCCCAGCATTTT.

This clonotype was seen ten or more times. This sequence joins TRBV12-3 or TRBV12-4 and TRBJ2-3; D possibly corresponds to TRBD2 (5 bases). The V end lost 3 bases, the J end lost 1 base, and 11 bases lay between the germline ends. This CDR3 spans 15 amino acids. CDR3 loop: CASSLRASGTDTQYF. The CDR3, as DNA: TGTGCCAGCAGTTTGAGGGCAAGCGGCACAGATACGCAGTATTTT.

The chain couples TRBV2 to TRBJ2-2, with 7 bases lining up with TRBD1. CDR1 and CDR2 from the germline V gene are SNHLY and FYNNEI. V shed 7 bases and J 0 bases; nucleotides not matched to a gene: 2. The CDR3 covers 14 residues. Here the CDR3 reads CASKGTANTGELFF. CDR3 DNA: TGTGCCAGCAAAGGGACAGCGAACACCGGGGAGCTGTTTTTT.

This clonotype was observed at least ten times. V gene TRBV29-1 combines with J gene TRBJ2-7; a weak D match, TRBD2 (6 bases). The V gene lost 3 bases and the J gene lost 3 bases, with 12 bases spanning the gap. The CDR3 contains 13 residues. Germline loops: CDR1 SQVTM, CDR2 ANQGSEA. CDR3 region: CSVEGGNRYEQYF. For the CDR3, the DNA is TGCAGCGTTGAGGGGGGTAACCGCTACGAGCAGTACTTC.

The V and J genes are TRBV9 and TRBJ2-3; possible D gene TRBD2, 6 bases. Germline CDR1 SGDLS, CDR2 YYNGEE. V lost 3 bases, J lost 0 bases, and 11 bases lay in between. The CDR3 contains 15 residues. In nucleotides, the CDR3 is TGTGCCAGCAGCGGGAGGGGCTCTAGCACAGATACGCAGTATTTT. The encoded protein is CASSGRGSSTDTQYF. Variable domain in full (rest from reference TRBV9 and TRBJ2-3): DSGVTQTPKHLITATGQRVTLRCSPRSGDLSVYWYQQSLDQGLQFLIQYYNGEERAKGNILERFSAQQFPDLHSELNLSSLELGDSALYFCASSGRGSSTDTQYFGPGTRLTVL.

At least ten counts were recorded for this clonotype. The chain carries TRBV29-1 and TRBJ2-1; 8 bases line up with TRBD2. The CDR3 sequence is 15 residues long. The germline V gene has CDR1 SQVTM and CDR2 ANQGSEA. V trimming: 3 bases; J trimming: 4 bases; junction bases outside the gene matches: 8. Here the CDR3 DNA reads TGCAGCGTTGATTCCAGCGGGAGTACTTACAATGAGCAGTTCTTC. It codes for CSVDSSGSTYNEQFF.

This clonotype appeared once. A read error may explain this, as a much larger clone is one base away. This chain uses TRBV7-9 with TRBJ1-2; TRBD1 is a possible D gene (6 bases). The CDR3 loop spans 13 amino acids. CDR1 SEHNR and CDR2 FQNEAQ come from the germline V gene (reference sequence). Between the trimmed V and J ends, which lost 3 bases and 12 bases, there was a span of 17 bases. CDR3 protein: CASSLDSLAGHTF. CDR3 nucleotides: TGTGCCAGCAGCTTGGACAGTTTGGCGGGCCACACCTTC.

In its sample, this clonotype was seen a few times. The rearrangement joins TRBV10-3 to TRBJ2-3; tentatively, D is TRBD2 (6 bases). The CDR3 runs to 16 residues. CDR1 and CDR2 from the germline V gene are ENHRY and SYGVKD. V was trimmed by 6 bases and J by 2 bases, leaving 18 bases between them. The CDR3 is CAIRTRVGEHTDTQYF. CDR3 sequence (DNA): TGTGCCATCAGGACTAGGGTGGGAGAGCACACAGATACGCAGTATTTT.

This clonotype was counted many times. The chain links TRBV7-3 to TRBJ2-1; 10 bases match TRBD2. The germline gives CDR1 SGHTA, CDR2 FQGTGA. CDR3 length: 16 residues. The ends lost 5 bases at V and 10 bases at J; junction bases unmatched: 14. CDR3 coding DNA: TGTGCCAGCAGCCCCGGGAGAGCGGGGGGGCTGTGGGAGCAGTTCTTC. This codes for CASSPGRAGGLWEQFF. The whole variable domain, remainder taken from reference TRBV7-3 and TRBJ2-1, is GAGVSQTPSNKVTEKGKYVELRCDPISGHTALYWYRQSLGQGPEFLIYFQGTGAADDSGLPNDRFFAVRPEGSVSTLKIQRTERGDSAVYLCASSPGRAGGLWEQFFGPGTRLTVL.

This clonotype was found many times. V usage is TRBV2 and J usage is TRBJ1-6; D is unresolved. Trimming removed 1 base at V and 6 bases at J, with 7 bases between. Germline V CDR1 and CDR2: SNHLY, FYNNEI. This CDR3 is built from 14 residues. Here the CDR3 DNA reads TGTGCCAGCAGTGAAGGGACGGGTAATTCACCCCTCCACTTT. Translated, it gives CASSEGTGNSPLHF.

This clonotype has ten or more counts. The chain joins TRBV5-5 to TRBJ1-4, with D maybe TRBD1 (5 bases). V lost 3 bases to trimming and J lost 0 bases, with 9 bases between them. Germline assignment: CDR1 SGHKS and CDR2 YYEKEE (reference sequence). CDR3 length: 15 residues. CDR3 DNA: TGTGCCAGCAGCTGGCGGACAACAACTAATGAAAAACTGTTTTTT. Its translation is CASSWRTTTNEKLFF.

This clonotype was counted between two and nine times. The gene calls are TRBV19 and TRBJ1-1; D call uncertain. Germline V gene sequence: CDR1 LNHDA, CDR2 SQIVND (reference sequence). The CDR3 sequence is 16 residues long. The V and J ends lost 2 bases and 1 base respectively, with 14 bases between them. The CDR3 is CASSIKLRGSNTEAFF. The CDR3 nucleotides are TGTGCCAGTAGTATAAAGTTGCGGGGATCGAACACTGAAGCTTTCTTT. The full variable domain, in which reference TRBV19 and TRBJ1-1 provide the parts outside the CDR3, is DGGITQSPKYLFRKEGQNVTLSCEQNLNHDAMYWYRQDPGQGLRLIYYSQIVNDFQKGDIAEGYSVSREKKESFPLTVTSAQKNPTAFYLCASSIKLRGSNTEAFFGQGTRLTVV.

This chain links TRBV20-1 with TRBJ1-2; 8 nucleotides line up with TRBD1. Trimming took 4 bases from V and 0 from J; bases not matched to a gene: 4. Per germline, CDR1 DFQATT and CDR2 SNEGSKA (reference sequence). This CDR3 contains 14 residues. The chain's CDR3 is CSAKDRGANYGYTF. CDR3 in DNA: TGCAGTGCTAAAGACAGGGGAGCTAACTATGGCTACACCTTC.

V and J are TRBV14 and TRBJ2-1; the match to TRBD2 covers 13 bases. In germline, CDR1 is SGHDN, CDR2 FVKESK. The CDR3 sequence is 20 residues long. V was pared by 1 base and J by 7 bases, with 16 bases of the junction left unmatched. The CDR3 DNA is TGTGCCAGCAGCCAAGTATTTCTTATGGTTCCGGGACTAGCGGGAAATGAGCAGTTCTTC. This translates into CASSQVFLMVPGLAGNEQFF.

To note about this clonotype: An end of the junction differs from the germline gene, which may be a read error. The V and J genes are TRBV7-6 and TRBJ2-7; D gene unclear. The CDR3 length is 13 residues. Germline V gene lookup returns CDR1 SGHVS and CDR2 FNYEAQ. The CDR3 coding sequence is TGTGCCAGCAGCCCGGTCGGGCAAGGCGAGCCGTACTTC. Translated, it gives CASSPVGQGEPYF.